This TCR beta chain stems from a study of blood T cell repertoires in COVID-19. Study details: COVID-19 samples from acute and convalescent phases originated in the United States, Italy and Spain. PBMCs, B-cell-depleted T cells, or T cells provided the cDNA or gDNA that made up the material.

As handled by the study authors: Reference gene primer amplification gave estimated nucleated cell counts. Sequencing was performed with immunoSEQ multiplex PCR; in TCRdb, only in-frame clones are kept and a portion is missing. V, J and clone size are those of that table, while D and trimming were read from the DNA. The top ten hold about 1.6% of the sample, which has about 300,000 clones, about 82% seen once. Germline V gives CDR1 KGHDR, CDR2 SFDVKD. V was pared by 4 bases and J by 2 bases, with 4 bases of the junction left unmatched. CDR3 length: 14 amino acids. The sequence derives from a woman aged 45-65 years with acute or convalescent COVID-19. V usage is TRBV24-1 and J usage is TRBJ2-7; 7 bases align to TRBD2. Sequencing was performed on peripheral blood. The CDR3 loop reads CATSEGGGAYEQYF. The CDR3 DNA reads as TGTGCCACCAGTGAGGGGGGGGGTGCCTACGAGCAGTACTTC.